Below, one T cell receptor beta chain is given with its context. The sample holds many counts of this clonotype. Its specific antigen is unknown. Base qualities are not recorded, but no much larger clone differs from it by a single base. V trim: 5 bases; J trim: 4 bases; unmatched bases: 4. The CDR3 goes from the cysteine to the phenylalanine over 13 residues. Left in the record is the CDR3 DNA by itself, 39 bases read in frame from the first base. Libraries were constructed by 5' RACE. Sequencing instrument: Illumina HiSeq 2500. A second PCR of roughly 7 to 11 cycles was performed with a sample-barcoded 5' primer and a J-beta primer mix. Each TCR beta cDNA molecule received a unique molecular identifier from a template-switch 5' adaptor carrying 12 random nucleotides. At least 2.5 million CDR3-containing paired-end reads were obtained from each sample. First-strand cDNA was synthesized from all RNA with the Mint cDNA synthesis kit, primed by a TRBC-specific oligonucleotide. Following uracil-DNA glycosylase treatment, all cDNA underwent a first 18-cycle PCR with the universal primers M1SS and BC2_uni_R. In the authors' own workflow: For normalization, 1 million high-quality reads, each with a distinct molecular identifier, were randomly selected from each sample. Reads sharing molecular identifiers were discarded rather than binned into consensus sequences. MiTCR, run with a Q25 quality threshold and the strictest error-elimination algorithm, handled CDR3 identification, clonotype clustering and error correction. A nonparametric unseen species model with Euler transformation was used to estimate a lower bound on total TCR beta diversity. The public reads were reprocessed in TCRdb via fastp at Q25 and MiXCR, keeping in-frame beta chains. Every CDR3 protein is listed once, alongside the most common genes and DNA of its rows. It is TCRdb's table, rather than the study itself, that gives the V and J calls and clone size. Present in this sample are about 1.1 million distinct CDR3 sequences, around two fifths of which were seen just once. The biggest ten clones account for about an eighth of the sample.

The record originates from a study of blood T cells in healthy people across ages (dated by TCRdb to between 2015 and 2017). Turning to the overall study: In model experiments, template switching captured roughly one uniquely barcoded TCR beta cDNA molecule for every two T cells. To track age-related changes in TCR beta repertoire diversity, the study relied on deep sequencing normalized with unique cDNA molecular identifiers. Four age groups were formed from the donors: young (average 16 years), middle-aged (approximately 42), aged (about 62) and long-lived (82). Donors of different ages were randomly distributed across sequencing lanes to avoid experimental bias. The study analyzed two additional independent replicas of 1 million unique cDNA reads from the same blood draw for two donors, one aged 18 to 30 and one aged 80 or older.

Systemically healthy Caucasian individuals from Russia, 39 in total and aged roughly 6 to 100 years, were included as donors. Each donor gave around 9.9 milliliters of peripheral blood, collected into EDTA-treated Vacutainer tubes. PBMCs were isolated by Ficoll-Paque density-gradient centrifugation, with at least 6 million obtained per sample. Trizol reagent was used to extract total RNA from PBMCs, with at least 5.5 micrograms per sample. Naive CD45RAhigh/CD27high T cell percentages were measured by flow cytometry on a PBMC aliquot from every donor. The full study reports these points: Because the CMV infection status of the donors was unknown, age-related changes in expanded clonotypes may potentially have been confounded. Estimates of total diversity from one million sequenced T cells were regarded as lower bounds and underestimates. Observed TCR beta diversity per million T cells fell roughly linearly with age, and a significant reduction was already apparent by age approximately 40. Observed TCR beta diversity correlated strongly with the percentage of naive T cells measured by flow cytometry. Compared with the aged group, more naive CD4+ T cells, fewer expanded clones and increased TCR diversity were shown by the long-lived group, suggesting age selection. Since profiling was done on bulk unsorted PBMCs, naive and antigen-experienced compartments could not be conclusively compared.

The chain joins TRBV12-3 or TRBV12-4 to TRBJ2-5; TRBD1 fits 7 bases in the junction. The specimen was blood. The TCR sequence derives from a man between 18 and 35 years old in good health. The sequenced DNA: TGTGCCAGCAGTCCTCGGACAGGAGAGACCCAGTACTTC. This is translated as CASSPRTGETQYF.